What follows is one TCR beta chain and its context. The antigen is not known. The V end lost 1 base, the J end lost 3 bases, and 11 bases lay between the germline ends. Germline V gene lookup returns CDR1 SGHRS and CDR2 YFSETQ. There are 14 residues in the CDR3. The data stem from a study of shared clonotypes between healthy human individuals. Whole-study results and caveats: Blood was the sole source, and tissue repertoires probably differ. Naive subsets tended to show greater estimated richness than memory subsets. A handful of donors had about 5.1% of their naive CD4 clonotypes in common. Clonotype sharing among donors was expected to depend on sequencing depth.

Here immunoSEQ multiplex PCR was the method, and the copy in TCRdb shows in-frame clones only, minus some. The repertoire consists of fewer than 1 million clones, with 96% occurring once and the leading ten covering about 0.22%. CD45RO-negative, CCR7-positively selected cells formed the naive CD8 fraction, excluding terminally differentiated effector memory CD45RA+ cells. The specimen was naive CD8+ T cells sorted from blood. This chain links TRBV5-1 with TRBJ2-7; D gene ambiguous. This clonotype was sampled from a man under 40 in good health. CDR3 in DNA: TGCGCCAGCAGCTTGAGGTGGGGTAACTACGAGCAGTACTTC. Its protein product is CASSLRWGNYEQYF. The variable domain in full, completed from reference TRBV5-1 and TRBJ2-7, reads KAGVTQTPRYLIKTRGQQVTLSCSPISGHRSVSWYQQTPGQGLQFLFEYFSETQRNKGNFPGRFSGRQFSNSRSEMNVSTLELGDSALYLCASSLRWGNYEQYFGPGTRLTVT.